Shown below are 13 T cell receptor beta chains from a single sample sequenced in a study of cytomegalovirus exposure and HLA in healthy donors. A multiplex PCR was run with 60 Vbeta primers and 13 Jbeta primers. Profiling relied on immunoSEQ multiplex PCR, and the TCRdb table lists in-frame clones only, not all of them. The sample holds 90,000 to 130,000 clones, around 78% seen once. The sample comprised PBMCs. All receptors come from a young woman in good health and CMV-seronegative.

V and J are TRBV28 and TRBJ1-1; D remains ambiguous. The germline gives CDR1 MDHEN, CDR2 SYDVKM. This CDR3 contains 13 residues. The germline V and J ends were trimmed by 6 bases and 1 base, with 9 bases remaining between them. DNA of the CDR3: TGTGCCAGCAGACTTGGAGGGAACACTGAAGCTTTCTTT. Amino acid sequence: CASRLGGNTEAFF.

The rearrangement links TRBV28 to TRBJ2-7; 10 bases align to TRBD1. In germline, CDR1 is MDHEN, CDR2 SYDVKM. The V and J ends lost 6 bases and 1 base, in that order; junction bases with no gene match: 6. This CDR3 contains 15 residues. The CDR3 region is CASSTRQGASYEQYF. The CDR3 bases are TGTGCCAGCAGCACCCGACAGGGGGCGTCCTACGAGCAGTACTTC.

The genes are TRBV28 and TRBJ1-1; a weak D match, TRBD1 (5 bases). The germline CDR1 and CDR2 sequences are MDHEN and SYDVKM. V shed 3 bases and J shed 2 bases, with 19 bases lying between them. The CDR3 is made up of 17 amino acids. The CDR3 loop reads CASSFFRPRQRNTEAFF. CDR3 bases: TGTGCCAGCAGTTTTTTTAGGCCTAGACAGCGCAACACTGAAGCTTTCTTT. The full variable domain, completed using reference TRBV28 and TRBJ1-1, is DVKVTQSSRYLVKRTGEKVFLECVQDMDHENMFWYRQDPGLGLRLIYFSYDVKMKEKGDIPEGYSVSREKKERFSLILESASTNQTSMYLCASSFFRPRQRNTEAFFGQGTRLTVV.

The chain carries TRBV9 and TRBJ2-2; 8 bases agree with TRBD1. The V gene's germline CDR1 is SGDLS and CDR2 YYNGEE. Losses at the gene ends were 3 bases for V and 1 base for J; bases not matched to a gene: 23. The CDR3 is made up of 22 amino acids. The CDR3 is CASSASGGQSRGLGQNTGELFF. DNA of the CDR3: TGTGCCAGCAGCGCCTCAGGGGGGCAAAGCAGGGGGCTGGGGCAGAACACCGGGGAGCTGTTTTTT.

The chain joins TRBV7-6 to TRBJ2-7, with a tentative D call TRBD1 (5 bases). This CDR3 has 13 amino acids. The germline V gene encodes CDR1 SGHVS and CDR2 FNYEAQ. The V end lost 5 bases, the J end lost 0 bases, and 8 bases lay between the germline ends. CDR3 loop: CASSPDSSYEQYF. CDR3 coding DNA: TGTGCCAGCAGCCCCGACAGCTCCTACGAGCAGTACTTC.

This clone was detected only once. The chain couples TRBV28 to TRBJ2-7; D uncertain. CDR1 is MDHEN, CDR2 SYDVKM, per germline. V was trimmed by 4 bases and J by 2 bases, leaving 3 bases between them. There are 11 residues in the CDR3. CDR3 region: CASSYTYEQYF. CDR3 DNA sequence: TGTGCCAGCAGTTACACCTACGAGCAGTACTTC.

V usage is TRBV21-1 and J usage is TRBJ1-2. TRBV21-1 is a documented pseudogene. The CDR3 has 9 residues. CDR3 sequence: CATPGFGTF. CDR3 bases: TGTGCCACCCCGGGGTTTGGCACCTTC.

This sequence joins TRBV11-2 and TRBJ2-1; 11 nucleotides align to TRBD1. Trimming removed 6 bases from V and 5 bases from J; junction bases left unmatched: 3. The CDR3 covers 14 residues. Germline CDR1 reads SGHAT; CDR2 reads FQNNGV. The CDR3 reads CASRGQGAHNEQFF. For the CDR3, the DNA is TGTGCCAGCAGAGGACAGGGGGCCCACAATGAGCAGTTCTTC. Combining the CDR3 with reference TRBV11-2 and TRBJ2-1 gives the whole variable domain EAGVAQSPRYKIIEKRQSVAFWCNPISGHATLYWYQQILGQGPKLLIQFQNNGVVDDSQLPKDRFSAERLKGVDSTLKIQPAKLEDSAVYLCASRGQGAHNEQFFGPGTRLTVL.

The J gene is TRBJ1-3, the V gene TRBV30, with D uncertain. The germline V and J ends were trimmed by 0 bases and 3 bases, with 9 bases remaining between them. The germline gives CDR1 GTSNPN, CDR2 SVGIG (reference sequence). The CDR3 spans 14 residues. CDR3: CAWSVNEGGNTIYF. DNA of the CDR3: TGTGCCTGGAGTGTAAATGAGGGTGGAAACACCATATATTTT.

The chain couples TRBV7-9 to TRBJ2-7; TRBD2 matches 7 bases. V dropped 5 bases and J dropped 2; count of bases not matched to a gene: 6. This CDR3 has 14 amino acids. CDR1 SEHNR and CDR2 FQNEAQ come from the germline V gene (reference sequence). This CDR3 reads CASSGTSDPYEQYF. The CDR3 coding sequence is TGTGCCAGCAGCGGAACTAGCGACCCCTACGAGCAGTACTTC.

The CDR3 here is CASSKKGLSYEQYF. The CDR3 bases are TGTGCCAGCAGCAAGAAGGGACTAAGTTACGAGCAGTACTTC. This chain links TRBV7-9 with TRBJ2-7; 7 positions agree with TRBD2. The CDR3 spans 14 residues. The germline V gene has CDR1 SEHNR and CDR2 FQNEAQ (reference sequence). V lost 5 bases and J lost 4; bases outside the gene matches: 8.

This chain uses TRBV4-2 with TRBJ1-5, with D possibly matching TRBD1 (5 bases). Trimming removed 0 bases from V and 1 base from J, with 10 bases in between. The germline V gene has CDR1 LGHNA and CDR2 YNFKEQ. This CDR3 contains 16 residues. CDR3 region: CASSQEMTASNQPQHF. The DNA of the CDR3 is TGTGCCAGCAGCCAAGAAATGACAGCGAGCAATCAGCCCCAGCATTTT.

The CDR3 reads CASTHGASSYEQYF. The CDR3 DNA reads TGTGCCAGCACTCATGGAGCGAGCTCCTACGAGCAGTACTTC. This chain links TRBV7-8 with TRBJ2-7; D uncertain. CDR1 and CDR2 (germline): SGHVS, FQNEAQ. V lost 7 bases and J 0 bases, leaving 13 bases between the germline ends. The CDR3 has 14 residues.